The 9 T cell receptor beta chains reported below all come from one sample, sequenced in a study of cytomegalovirus exposure and HLA in healthy donors. A multiplex PCR was run with 60 Vbeta primers and 13 Jbeta primers. The protocol was immunoSEQ multiplex PCR, while the TCRdb copy is restricted to in-frame clones and leaves out a portion. Found here are roughly 100,000 clones, approximately 82% of them singletons; the top ten hold roughly 8%. Input material: PBMCs. Receptors originate from a man aged 40-55 years in good health and CMV-seropositive.

In this sample, this clone turned up once. V and J are TRBV7-2 and TRBJ2-3; TRBD2 might be the D (6 bases). V lost 4 bases, J lost 0 bases, and 11 bases lay in between. The CDR3 loop spans 15 amino acids. CDR1 SGHTA and CDR2 FQGNSA come from the germline V gene. CDR3 loop: CASSSPGLSTDTQYF. CDR3 DNA: TGTGCCAGCAGCTCGCCGGGACTTAGCACAGATACGCAGTATTTT.

The genes are TRBV4-1 and TRBJ2-7; TRBD2 matches at 7 bases. In germline, CDR1 is MGHRA, CDR2 YSYEKL. Unmatched junction bases numbered 2, after V lost 1 base and J lost 5 bases. The CDR3 is made up of 13 amino acids. CDR3 loop: CASSQVGGDEQYF. As DNA, the CDR3 is TGCGCCAGCAGCCAAGTGGGGGGGGACGAGCAGTACTTC.

As to this clone: One junction end disagrees with the germline gene, perhaps due to a read error. In DNA form, the CDR3 reads TGTGCCAGCAGCTTGGGGGCAAAGGGGGCTTGTATCTTT. Translating gives CASSLGAKGACIF. This chain joins TRBV5-5 and TRBJ1-1; 7 bases are a match to TRBD1. Germline-derived CDR1 and CDR2 are SGHKS and YYEKEE (reference sequence). This CDR3 has 13 amino acids.

To note about this clone: A junction end diverges from the germline sequence, so it may reflect a read error. V is TRBV5-4 and J is TRBJ1-2, with D tentatively TRBD1 (5 bases). Germline V gene data show CDR1 as SGHNT and CDR2 as YYREEE (reference sequence). This CDR3 has 15 amino acids. The CDR3 sequence is CASSSTYGTDYGYTF. The CDR3 DNA sequence: TGTGCCAGCAGCTCCACCTACGGGACGGACTATGGCTATACCTTC.

The chain combines TRBV28 with TRBJ2-1, with 10 bases fitting TRBD2. The V and J ends lost 5 bases and 6 bases, in that order; junction bases with no gene match: 7. Germline CDR1 reads MDHEN; CDR2 reads SYDVKM. The CDR3 covers 15 residues. CDR3 protein: CASSIGTSESNEQFF. The CDR3 DNA reads as TGTGCCAGCAGTATCGGGACTAGCGAGAGCAATGAGCAGTTCTTC.

This clone was detected a few times. The chain couples TRBV11-3 to TRBJ2-5, with 14 bases lining up with TRBD2. The CDR3 covers 12 residues. CDR1 and CDR2 (germline): SGHNT, YENEEA. V gave up 5 bases and J gave up 13 bases; unmatched junction bases: 3. CDR3 coding DNA: TGTGCCAGCAGCGGGGGACTAGCGGGGGTGTACTTC. Translation gives CASSGGLAGVYF.

The V gene is TRBV7-9, the J gene TRBJ2-5; 8 bases agree with TRBD2. The CDR3 runs 14 residues. The germline gives CDR1 SEHNR, CDR2 FQNEAQ (reference sequence). Losses at the gene ends were 7 bases for V and 3 bases for J; bases not matched to a gene: 7. In nucleotides, the CDR3 is TGTGCCAGCAACCCGGGCGGGGGGAAAGAGACCCAGTACTTC. It is translated as CASNPGGGKETQYF.

CDR3 region: CASRPSGASYNEQFF. The CDR3 DNA is TGTGCCAGCAGACCTAGCGGGGCCTCCTACAATGAGCAGTTCTTC. The chain employs TRBV28 and TRBJ2-1; TRBD2 matches 9 bases. The CDR3 is 15 amino acids. Germline values: CDR1 MDHEN, CDR2 SYDVKM. V lost 6 bases and J lost 0; bases outside the gene matches: 3.

The V gene is TRBV7-6, the J gene TRBJ2-5, with 11 bases lining up with TRBD2. V was clipped by 5 bases and J by 2 bases; unmatched bases: 4. The CDR3 is made up of 15 amino acids. Germline-derived CDR1 and CDR2 are SGHVS and FNYEAQ. Here the CDR3 reads CASSPIAGGQETQYF. The CDR3 coding sequence is TGTGCCAGCAGCCCCATAGCGGGGGGGCAAGAGACCCAGTACTTC.